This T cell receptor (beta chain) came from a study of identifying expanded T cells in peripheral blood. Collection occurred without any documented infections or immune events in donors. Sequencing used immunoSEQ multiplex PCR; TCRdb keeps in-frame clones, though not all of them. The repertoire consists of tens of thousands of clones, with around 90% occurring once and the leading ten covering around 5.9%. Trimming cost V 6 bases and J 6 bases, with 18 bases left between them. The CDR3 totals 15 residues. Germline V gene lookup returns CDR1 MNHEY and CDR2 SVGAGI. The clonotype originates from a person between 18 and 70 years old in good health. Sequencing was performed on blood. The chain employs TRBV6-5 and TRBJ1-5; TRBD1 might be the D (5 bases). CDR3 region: CASRSGAIGRQPQHF. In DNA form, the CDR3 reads TGTGCCAGCAGGTCCGGGGCGATTGGTCGTCAGCCCCAGCATTTT.